This T cell receptor (beta chain) was identified during a study of shared clonotypes between healthy human individuals. Generated by immunoSEQ multiplex PCR, the TCRdb table keeps only in-frame clones and is missing some. Among 2.5 million or so clones listed, roughly 92% were seen once. Trimming stripped 6 bases from V and 6 bases from J, with 9 bases between. CDR1 and CDR2 (germline): MNHNY, SVGAGI (reference sequence). This CDR3 spans 11 amino acids. The rearrangement links TRBV6-6 to TRBJ2-7; D is ambiguous. This TCR was sampled from a man aged 18 to 29 in good health. The sequenced sample was naive CD4+ T cells sorted from blood. This sample's subset: CD45RA+ positively selected. DNA of the CDR3: TGTGCCAGCAGCGCAGATCGCGAGCAGTACTTC. As protein: CASSADREQYF.